A selection of T cell receptor beta chains follows, all from one sample in a study of blood T cells in healthy people across ages. TCRdb re-called the 5' RACE reads through MiXCR, storing one row per CDR3 protein. The repertoire has under 850,000 distinct CDR3 sequences, 35% to 40% of them found once; the top ten carry under 15%. Sample: blood. All receptors derive from a man between 18 and 29 years old in good health. Each CDR3 is given with its conserved first and last residue. Size values are once, few and many counts, or a class for expanded clones, and some rows have none.

>NA|TRBV9|TRBJ2-7
CASSVSEEYEQYF
>NA|TRBV7-2|TRBJ2-3
CASSLAEGSGTQYF
>NA|TRBV6-6|TRBJ1-1
CASSLGEGATNSEAFF
>NA|TRBV20-1|TRBJ1-6
CSAITGTLYNSPLHF
>few|TRBV7-2|TRBJ2-5
CASSLVGRGGAEVETQYF
>NA|TRBV7-9|TRBJ2-2
CASSSPGGANTGELFF
>NA|TRBV14|TRBJ1-2
CASSQVWGDGYTF
>NA|TRBV7-9|TRBJ2-1
CASVWGGGNEQFF
>once|TRBV29-1|TRBJ2-3
CSAGQGAIDTQYF
>few|TRBV5-1|TRBJ2-6
CASSLEWISGANVLTF
>NA|TRBV6-5|TRBJ2-3
CATQTDTQYF
>NA|TRBV7-9|TRBJ2-3
CASSTGLAGGLSTDTQYF
>NA|TRBV2|TRBJ1-2
CASSIQRCTF
>NA|TRBV7-8|TRBJ1-2
CASSLTGAPYGYTF
>NA|TRBV2|TRBJ1-1
CASSEAGQEAFF
>NA|TRBV7-2|TRBJ1-4
CASSAQAGVGEKLFF
>few|TRBV14|TRBJ1-6
CASSHSGNNSPLHF
>few|TRBV6-6|TRBJ1-1
CASSYSRDGTEAFF
>many|TRBV28|TRBJ1-1
CASRQGNTEAFF
>NA|TRBV6-2/TRBV6-3|TRBJ2-1
CASSYGTPEQFF
>once|TRBV4-3|TRBJ2-1
CASSQYGRTDEQFF
>few|TRBV27|TRBJ1-3
CAQQFLRCWTGGYGGTIYF
>many|TRBV6-6|TRBJ2-7
CASSSTKGPYEQYF